These 19 T cell receptor beta chains came from one sample sequenced in a study of blood T cells in healthy people across ages. With a J-beta primer mix and a sample-barcoded 5' primer, a second PCR ran about 7 to 12 cycles. TCRdb reprocessed the 5' RACE reads via MiXCR and lists one record per CDR3 protein. The profile shows about 770,000 distinct CDR3 sequences, roughly 44% of them singletons. The sample was blood. Receptors were obtained from a man aged 60 to 75 in good health.

The rearrangement joins TRBV6-2 or TRBV6-3 to TRBJ2-2, with TRBD1 matching 9 bases. CDR1 and CDR2 from the germline V gene are MNHEY and SVGEGT. There are 17 residues in the CDR3. Trimming at V came to 5 bases and at J to 2 bases, leaving 9 bases not matched to a gene. CDR3: CASSPRTGAPNTGELFF. CDR3 bases: TGTGCCAGCAGTCCCCGGACAGGGGCACCTAACACCGGGGAGCTGTTTTTT.

This clonotype was picked up many times. The chain carries TRBV6-2 or TRBV6-3 and TRBJ2-7, with D perhaps TRBD1 (5 bases). The CDR3 runs 12 residues. The germline CDR1 and CDR2 sequences are MNHEY and SVGEGT. Trimming removed 6 bases at V and 3 bases at J, with 9 bases between. CDR3 sequence: CASSPGIYEQYF. CDR3 nucleotides: TGTGCCAGCAGCCCAGGGATCTACGAGCAGTACTTC.

The rearrangement links TRBV12-3 or TRBV12-4 to TRBJ1-1; tentatively, D is TRBD1 (6 bases). The CDR3 length is 13 residues. CDR3 sequence reads: CATPRQANTEAFF. As DNA, the CDR3 is TGTGCGACGCCCAGACAGGCAAACACTGAAGCTTTCTTT.

This clonotype was counted a few times. This sequence joins TRBV7-2 and TRBJ2-3; no clear D gene. The V end lost 4 bases, the J end lost 3 bases, and 11 bases lay between the germline ends. CDR1 and CDR2 (germline): SGHTA, FQGNSA. The CDR3 runs to 14 residues. CDR3 DNA: TGTGCCAGCAGCTCTGTGGCGGTTACAGATACGCAGTATTTT. This encodes CASSSVAVTDTQYF.

This clonotype was counted at least ten times. The chain combines TRBV27 with TRBJ2-5; 12 positions match TRBD2. CDR1 and CDR2 (germline): MNHEY, SMNVEV (reference sequence). After removal of 6 bases from V and 6 bases from J, the junction contained 14 bases not matched to a gene. CDR3 size: 17 residues. The CDR3 nucleotides read TGTGCCAGCAGCTTCAGATTTGGACTAGCGGGGCCCCAGACCCAGTACTTC. It specifies CASSFRFGLAGPQTQYF.

In this sample, this clonotype turned up a few times. The chain is built from TRBV6-6 and TRBJ2-1; D gene ambiguous. The CDR3 contains 14 residues. Between the trimmed V and J ends, which lost 5 bases and 3 bases, there was a span of 11 bases. Germline CDR1 is MNHNY and CDR2 is SVGAGI (reference sequence). CDR3 region: CASSAGRNYNEQFF. CDR3 nucleotides: TGTGCCAGCAGTGCCGGACGTAACTACAATGAGCAGTTCTTC.

This clonotype has just a few counts. The chain combines TRBV7-2 with TRBJ2-5; no clear D. V was clipped by 1 base and J by 5 bases, with 11 bases between them. This CDR3 comprises 14 residues. Germline CDR1 is SGHTA and CDR2 is FQGNSA. CDR3 region: CASSLGFAAETQYF. The DNA for the CDR3 is TGTGCCAGCAGCTTAGGGTTTGCGGCGGAGACCCAGTACTTC.

This clonotype occurred once. This chain uses TRBV20-1 with TRBJ1-1; 7 nucleotides line up with TRBD1. The ends lost 1 base at V and 4 bases at J; junction bases unmatched: 3. This CDR3 is built from 13 residues. CDR1 and CDR2 from the germline V gene are DFQATT and SNEGSKA (reference sequence). The CDR3 coding sequence is TGCAGTGCTAGAGGTAGACAGGGCACTGAAGCTTTCTTT. Amino acids: CSARGRQGTEAFF.

This clonotype has only a few counts. The V call is TRBV7-2, the J call TRBJ1-2, with D possibly being TRBD1 (5 bases). Germline V CDR1 and CDR2: SGHTA, FQGNSA. V was pared by 1 base and J by 7 bases, with 16 bases between. This CDR3 has 15 residues. The CDR3 DNA sequence: TGTGCCAGCAGCTTAGACGGGGTGGGGCTGCGTGGCTACACCTTC. Amino acid sequence: CASSLDGVGLRGYTF.

The J gene is TRBJ2-4, the V gene TRBV28; the match to TRBD1 covers 9 bases. Trimming removed 6 bases from V and 0 bases from J; junction bases left unmatched: 12. The CDR3 has 18 amino acids. In germline, CDR1 is MDHEN, CDR2 SYDVKM. The CDR3 DNA reads TGTGCCAGCAGGTCTGACAGGGGGTCTTTACTAGCCAAAAACATTCAGTACTTC. This encodes CASRSDRGSLLAKNIQYF. The complete variable domain, with remaining parts taken from reference TRBV28 and TRBJ2-4, reads DVKVTQSSRYLVKRTGEKVFLECVQDMDHENMFWYRQDPGLGLRLIYFSYDVKMKEKGDIPEGYSVSREKKERFSLILESASTNQTSMYLCASRSDRGSLLAKNIQYFGAGTRLSVL.

V is TRBV7-2 and J is TRBJ2-5; D ambiguous. The CDR3 consists of 14 residues. The V and J ends lost 4 bases and 11 bases respectively, with 20 bases between them. Germline V gene lookup returns CDR1 SGHTA and CDR2 FQGNSA. CDR3 nucleotides: TGTGCCAGCAGCTCGACGGACCCCAACAATGAGCAGTACTTC. Protein product: CASSSTDPNNEQYF.

This clonotype came up a few times. V gene TRBV29-1 combines with J gene TRBJ2-3; 11 nucleotides match TRBD2. This CDR3 is 13 amino acids long. Germline CDR1 SQVTM, CDR2 ANQGSEA. Trimming cost V 4 bases and J 8 bases; bases outside gene matches: 5. As DNA, the CDR3 is TGCAGCGTTGTAAGGCTAGCGGGGGGTACGCAGTATTTT. Its translation: CSVVRLAGGTQYF.

This chain links TRBV11-1 with TRBJ2-5, with 8 bases aligning to TRBD1. The CDR3 runs 16 residues. V dropped 1 base and J dropped 5; count of bases not matched to a gene: 9. From germline, CDR1 is SGHAT and CDR2 FQDESV (reference sequence). CDR3 protein: CASSLGGRGPVETQYF. CDR3 in DNA: TGTGCCAGCAGCTTAGGAGGCAGGGGGCCGGTTGAGACCCAGTACTTC.

The chain links TRBV6-2 or TRBV6-3 to TRBJ1-2; TRBD1 might be the D (5 bases). The ends were cut back, 8 bases at V and 8 bases at J, with 21 bases in the middle. The CDR3 is made up of 14 amino acids. Germline V gene lookup returns CDR1 MNHEY and CDR2 SVGEGT. CDR3 protein: CASYPGGQGRGYTF. In DNA form, the CDR3 reads TGTGCCAGCTATCCCGGCGGGCAGGGAAGAGGCTACACCTTC.

The J gene is TRBJ2-2, the V gene TRBV2, with D possibly being TRBD1 (7 bases). The length of the CDR3 is 15 residues. Germline V gene lookup returns CDR1 SNHLY and CDR2 FYNNEI. Trimming pared 7 bases from V and 5 bases from J, leaving 17 bases between. The CDR3 sequence is CASIWDSAGTGELFF. In DNA, the CDR3 is TGTGCCAGCATTTGGGACAGTGCGGGGACCGGGGAGCTGTTTTTT.

The chain joins TRBV7-6 to TRBJ2-5; D perhaps matches TRBD1 (6 bases). Trimming took off 2 bases at V and 9 bases at J, with 16 bases between the two ends. The CDR3 loop spans 14 amino acids. Germline assignment: CDR1 SGHVS and CDR2 FNYEAQ. CDR3 DNA: TGTGCCAGCAGCTTAAACAGGGACGTCCGGCCCCAGTACTTC. This encodes CASSLNRDVRPQYF.

This CDR3 reads CSAERRGRMNTEAFF. The CDR3 nucleotides read TGCAGTGCTGAGAGGAGGGGGCGGATGAACACTGAAGCTTTCTTT. The V call is TRBV20-1, the J call TRBJ1-1; 7 bases agree with TRBD1. CDR1 DFQATT and CDR2 SNEGSKA come from the germline V gene (reference sequence). The CDR3 is made up of 15 amino acids. The J segment lost 0 bases and the V segment lost 5 bases, leaving 9 bases of the junction unmatched.

There are a few counts of this clonotype. This chain links TRBV27 with TRBJ1-5; 7 bases map to TRBD1. V lost 2 bases to trimming and J lost 7 bases; unmatched junction nucleotides: 5. This CDR3 is 14 amino acids long. In germline, CDR1 is MNHEY, CDR2 SMNVEV (reference sequence). DNA for the CDR3: TGTGCCAGCAGTTTAAAAGGGGGCGGGCAGCCCCAGCATTTT. Translating gives CASSLKGGGQPQHF.

The rearrangement uses TRBV7-2 and TRBJ2-1, with D tentatively TRBD1 (6 bases). Germline V gene data show CDR1 as SGHTA and CDR2 as FQGNSA. V lost 3 bases, J lost 0 bases, and 24 bases lay in between. CDR3 size: 20 residues. The CDR3 sequence is CASSLTLDRWGSSSYNEQFF. DNA for the CDR3: TGTGCCAGCAGCTTGACCTTGGACAGATGGGGGAGTAGCTCCTACAATGAGCAGTTCTTC.